A single sample is the source of the 31 T cell receptor beta chains below, sequenced in a study of cytomegalovirus exposure and HLA in healthy donors. PCR used 60 Vbeta primers and 13 Jbeta primers. Sequencing used immunoSEQ multiplex PCR; TCRdb keeps in-frame clones, though not all of them. Of 100,000 to 150,000 clones listed, 65% to 80% are singletons. The material sequenced was PBMCs. Every receptor here comes from a human donor in good health.

CDR3 amino acids: CASQGGSYEQYF. CDR3 in DNA: TGTGCCAGCCAGGGGGGCTCCTACGAGCAGTACTTC. The gene calls are TRBV2 and TRBJ2-7; D might be TRBD1 (7 bases). There are 12 residues in the CDR3. Germline V gives CDR1 SNHLY, CDR2 FYNNEI. The V end lost 8 bases, the J end lost 0 bases, and 8 bases lay between the germline ends.

The table lists this clone with a count of one. The V gene is TRBV5-6, the J gene TRBJ1-1; weak D call: TRBD1 (5 bases). This CDR3 contains 17 residues. V lost 3 bases and J 3 bases, leaving 21 bases between the germline ends. CDR1 is SGHDT and CDR2 is YYEEEE in the germline V gene. In DNA, the CDR3 is TGTGCCAGCAGCTCCCCTTGGGGGGGGGAGGAGCACACTGAAGCTTTCTTT. Translating it yields CASSSPWGGEEHTEAFF.

The chain uses TRBV5-5 and TRBJ2-5; 7 bases align to TRBD2. The V gene's germline CDR1 is SGHKS and CDR2 YYEKEE (reference sequence). The trim removed 2 bases at V and 4 bases at J, leaving 8 bases unmatched. This CDR3 spans 15 amino acids. The CDR3 nucleotides are TGTGCCAGCAGCTTTGGGGGAGGGCAGACAGAGACCCAGTACTTC. Its translation: CASSFGGGQTETQYF. The full variable domain, in which reference TRBV5-5 and TRBJ2-5 provide the parts outside the CDR3, is DAGVTQSPTHLIKTRGQQVTLRCSPISGHKSVSWYQQVLGQGPQFIFQYYEKEERGRGNFPDRFSARQFPNYSSELNVNALLLGDSALYLCASSFGGGQTETQYFGPGTRLLVL.

This clone was found a few times. CDR3 protein: CASSLEGLVQPTDTQYF. The CDR3 region has the DNA TGCGCCAGCAGCTTGGAGGGACTAGTTCAACCCACAGATACGCAGTATTTT. V and J are TRBV5-1 and TRBJ2-3; 8 bases agree with TRBD2. Trimming took 0 bases from V and 2 from J; bases not matched to a gene: 8. The CDR3 is 17 residues long. Germline lookup yields CDR1 SGHRS and CDR2 YFSETQ.

This clone was seen a single time. One junction end disagrees with the germline gene, perhaps due to a read error. The chain has TRBV6-1 and TRBJ1-2; D gene uncertain. CDR3 length: 12 amino acids. The germline CDR1 and CDR2 sequences are MNHNS and SASEGT. The CDR3 bases are TGTGCCGGCAGTGAACTAAACTATGGCTACACCTTC. This sequence encodes CAGSELNYGYTF.

This rearrangement joins TRBV27 to TRBJ2-7; 10 bases line up with TRBD1. CDR1 MNHEY and CDR2 SMNVEV come from the germline V gene (reference sequence). The trim removed 2 bases at V and 2 bases at J, leaving 3 bases unmatched. The CDR3 is 15 amino acids. CDR3 region: CASSLPGQGTYEQYF. DNA of the CDR3: TGTGCCAGCAGTTTACCGGGACAGGGGACCTACGAGCAGTACTTC.

The chain uses TRBV27 and TRBJ1-6, with D uncertain. This CDR3 has 15 residues. From germline, CDR1 is MNHEY and CDR2 SMNVEV (reference sequence). Trimming stripped 0 bases from V and 8 bases from J, with 11 bases between. The CDR3 sequence is CASSLSGRVDSPLHF. CDR3 sequence (DNA): TGTGCCAGCAGTTTATCCGGGAGGGTAGATTCACCCCTCCACTTT.

The sample holds one count of this clone. This sequence joins TRBV7-3 and TRBJ2-6; a weak D match, TRBD1 (6 bases). Germline V gives CDR1 SGHTA, CDR2 FQGTGA. This CDR3 spans 15 amino acids. The ends were cut back, 5 bases at V and 2 bases at J, with 10 bases in the middle. CDR3 DNA sequence: TGTGCCAGCAGCGCATCAGGGGCTGGGGCCAACGTCCTGACTTTC. Protein product: CASSASGAGANVLTF.

The V and J genes are TRBV6-5 and TRBJ1-1; 9 bases are a match to TRBD1. V shed 5 bases and J 1 base; nucleotides not matched to a gene: 5. This CDR3 has 15 residues. Germline CDR1 MNHEY, CDR2 SVGAGI. The DNA of the CDR3 is TGTGCCAGCAGTGCTTGGGGACAGGGGAACACTGAAGCTTTCTTT. Protein sequence: CASSAWGQGNTEAFF.

The V gene is TRBV27, the J gene TRBJ1-1; 11 nucleotides match TRBD1. Losses at the gene ends were 5 bases for V and 6 bases for J; bases not matched to a gene: 2. There are 13 residues in the CDR3. Germline lookup yields CDR1 MNHEY and CDR2 SMNVEV (reference sequence). The CDR3 sequence is CASSKGQGAEAFF. CDR3 DNA sequence: TGTGCCAGCAGTAAGGGACAGGGGGCTGAAGCTTTCTTT.

This chain uses TRBV6-1 with TRBJ2-3; perhaps TRBD2 as D (7 bases). Trimming took off 0 bases at V and 6 bases at J, with 10 bases between the two ends. Germline V gene data show CDR1 as MNHNS and CDR2 as SASEGT. CDR3 length equals 14 residues. CDR3 in DNA: TGTGCCAGCAGTGAAGCAGGGGGGGTGGATACGCAGTATTTT. Its translation: CASSEAGGVDTQYF.

The chain combines TRBV28 with TRBJ1-5; D ambiguous. This CDR3 is 13 amino acids long. Trimming stripped 7 bases from V and 4 bases from J, with 11 bases between. Germline lookup yields CDR1 MDHEN and CDR2 SYDVKM. The CDR3: CASTLGGNQPQHF. Written as DNA, the CDR3 is TGTGCCAGCACTCTTGGAGGGAATCAGCCCCAGCATTTT.

This chain joins TRBV5-1 and TRBJ2-5, with 7 bases lining up with TRBD1. CDR1 and CDR2 (germline): SGHRS, YFSETQ. The CDR3 runs 14 residues. The V and J ends lost 0 bases and 5 bases, in that order; junction bases with no gene match: 4. In DNA form, the CDR3 reads TGCGCCAGCAGCTTGGGTGGACAGGAGGAGACCCAGTACTTC. It specifies CASSLGGQEETQYF. Filled out from reference TRBV5-1 and TRBJ2-5, the complete variable domain reads KAGVTQTPRYLIKTRGQQVTLSCSPISGHRSVSWYQQTPGQGLQFLFEYFSETQRNKGNFPGRFSGRQFSNSRSEMNVSTLELGDSALYLCASSLGGQEETQYFGPGTRLLVL.

The chain couples TRBV5-1 to TRBJ2-2, with 9 bases that match TRBD1. This CDR3 has 16 residues. V shed 5 bases, J shed 5 bases, and the junction held 10 bases outside the gene matches. Germline values: CDR1 SGHRS, CDR2 YFSETQ. CDR3 residues: CASSPTGGEGTGELFF. The CDR3 DNA follows: TGCGCCAGCAGTCCTACAGGGGGCGAGGGTACCGGGGAGCTGTTTTTT.

This rearrangement joins TRBV11-3 to TRBJ2-5; D call uncertain. Germline lookup yields CDR1 SGHNT and CDR2 YENEEA. The CDR3 spans 12 residues. V dropped 1 base and J dropped 7 bases, with 7 bases sitting between them. In nucleotides, the CDR3 is TGTGCCAGCAGCTTAGTGATCGGGACCCAGTACTTC. It is translated as CASSLVIGTQYF.

The chain links TRBV2 to TRBJ2-7; 13 bases agree with TRBD2. CDR1 is SNHLY, CDR2 FYNNEI, per germline. The trim removed 6 bases at V and 6 bases at J, leaving 8 bases unmatched. The CDR3 has 15 amino acids. CDR3 amino acids: CASRPSGLAGSEQYF. CDR3 DNA sequence: TGTGCCAGCAGACCTTCGGGACTAGCGGGATCCGAGCAGTACTTC. Drawing the rest from reference TRBV2 and TRBJ2-7, the complete variable domain is EPEVTQTPSHQVTQMGQEVILRCVPISNHLYFYWYRQILGQKVEFLVSFYNNEISEKSEIFDDQFSVERPDGSNFTLKIRSTKLEDSAMYFCASRPSGLAGSEQYFGPGTRLTVT.

V and J are TRBV6-1 and TRBJ2-7; no clear D. CDR3 length: 13 residues. The V gene lost 4 bases and the J gene lost 2 bases, with 9 bases spanning the gap. CDR1 is MNHNS, CDR2 SASEGT, per germline. The CDR3 region has the DNA TGTGCCAGCAGTGGGGCGAGTGCCTACGAGCAGTACTTC. Protein product: CASSGASAYEQYF.

This clone was seen just once. This rearrangement joins TRBV5-6 to TRBJ2-1; the D is unclear. V was clipped by 6 bases and J by 4 bases, with 14 bases between them. Germline V CDR1 and CDR2: SGHDT, YYEEEE. The CDR3 consists of 14 residues. The CDR3 DNA is TGTGCCAGCACCCTACGAGGAATATACAATGAGCAGTTCTTC. This gives the protein CASTLRGIYNEQFF.

The chain joins TRBV25-1 to TRBJ1-1; TRBD1 aligns across 8 bases. This CDR3 is 15 amino acids long. V dropped 3 bases and J dropped 6; count of bases not matched to a gene: 9. Per germline, CDR1 MGHDK and CDR2 SYGVNS. The CDR3 is CASSDRDRRISEAFF. The DNA for the CDR3 is TGTGCCAGCAGTGACCGGGACAGGCGGATATCTGAAGCTTTCTTT.

The chain joins TRBV11-3 to TRBJ2-7; no clear D. Germline CDR1 is SGHNT and CDR2 is YENEEA. The V end lost 5 bases, the J end lost 2 bases, and 19 bases lay between the germline ends. This CDR3 is 16 amino acids long. The CDR3 reads CASSPGRTGSTYEQYF. CDR3 nucleotide sequence: TGTGCCAGCAGCCCCGGTCGTACCGGGTCTACCTACGAGCAGTACTTC.

This chain uses TRBV2 with TRBJ2-5; D is perhaps TRBD1 (6 bases). There are 13 residues in the CDR3. V was cut by 9 bases and J by 5 bases, with 16 bases left in between. CDR1 and CDR2 (germline): SNHLY, FYNNEI. CDR3 coding DNA: TGTGCCAGGGGGGCCGGAGGATGGGAGACCCAGTACTTC. Translated: CARGAGGWETQYF.

This rearrangement joins TRBV4-2 to TRBJ2-3, with 7 positions matching TRBD2. The CDR3 sequence is 17 residues long. J lost 1 base, V lost 0 bases, and 7 bases had no gene match. The germline V gene has CDR1 LGHNA and CDR2 YNFKEQ. CDR3 sequence: CASSQEGSGMGTDTQYF. The CDR3, as DNA: TGTGCCAGCAGCCAAGAGGGCAGCGGGATGGGCACAGATACGCAGTATTTT.

The chain is built from TRBV2 and TRBJ1-2; 7 bases match TRBD1. CDR3 length equals 15 residues. Germline assignment: CDR1 SNHLY and CDR2 FYNNEI. V lost 10 bases and J lost 0; bases outside the gene matches: 11. The CDR3 reads CATSLRGPTNYGYTF. The DNA of the CDR3 is TGTGCCACCTCCCTGAGGGGGCCTACTAACTATGGCTACACCTTC. The full variable domain, with the rest looked up from reference TRBV2 and TRBJ1-2, is EPEVTQTPSHQVTQMGQEVILRCVPISNHLYFYWYRQILGQKVEFLVSFYNNEISEKSEIFDDQFSVERPDGSNFTLKIRSTKLEDSAMYFCATSLRGPTNYGYTFGSGTRLTVV.

V gene TRBV2 combines with J gene TRBJ2-1; 7 positions agree with TRBD2. The J segment lost 4 bases and the V segment lost 4 bases, leaving 7 bases of the junction unmatched. Germline CDR1 is SNHLY and CDR2 is FYNNEI. This CDR3 region has 15 residues. DNA for the CDR3: TGTGCCAGCAGTGTATTAGCGGGCCGATACAATGAGCAGTTCTTC. Protein sequence: CASSVLAGRYNEQFF.

The genes are TRBV19 and TRBJ1-5; tentative D call: TRBD1 (5 bases). The CDR3 is made up of 15 amino acids. Between the trimmed V and J ends, which lost 5 bases and 2 bases, there was a span of 13 bases. The V gene's germline CDR1 is LNHDA and CDR2 SQIVND (reference sequence). CDR3 region: CASSFLGGGNQPQHF. The CDR3 nucleotides read TGTGCCAGTAGTTTCCTGGGGGGGGGCAATCAGCCCCAGCATTTT.

The rearrangement links TRBV23-1 to TRBJ2-1; D uncertain. TRBV23-1 is an ORF, with its function uncertain. CDR3 length: 14 amino acids. V was shortened by 4 bases and J by 2 bases, with 9 bases between the two germline ends. CDR3 residues: CASSRAGPYNEQFF. CDR3 sequence (DNA): TGCGCCAGCAGTCGGGCAGGTCCCTACAATGAGCAGTTCTTC.

The chain is built from TRBV7-3 and TRBJ2-2; 7 nucleotides line up with TRBD2. Germline CDR1 is SGHTA and CDR2 is FQGTGA. The CDR3 has 14 amino acids. J was trimmed by 6 bases and V by 0 bases; bases with no gene match: 1. This chain's CDR3 is CASSLTTSAGELFF. CDR3 nucleotides: TGTGCCAGCAGCTTAACAACTAGCGCCGGGGAGCTGTTTTTT.

A single count supports this clone. The chain employs TRBV7-9 and TRBJ2-7, with 7 bases matching TRBD1. The V segment lost 5 bases and the J segment 3 bases; nucleotides outside the gene matches: 10. Germline V gene lookup returns CDR1 SEHNR and CDR2 FQNEAQ (reference sequence). This CDR3 region has 15 residues. As DNA, the CDR3 is TGTGCCAGCAGCCCGACACGTGGGACAGTCTACGAGCAGTACTTC. Translating it yields CASSPTRGTVYEQYF.

This chain uses TRBV6-1 with TRBJ2-1, with D possibly matching TRBD2 (5 bases). Per the germline V gene, CDR1 is MNHNS and CDR2 is SASEGT. V lost 4 bases and J lost 2, with 9 bases in between. The CDR3 spans 14 residues. CDR3 sequence (DNA): TGTGCCAGCAGTGGAGGGCCCCCCTACAATGAGCAGTTCTTC. It yields the protein CASSGGPPYNEQFF.

This clone has only a few counts. The chain links TRBV5-1 to TRBJ2-1; a possible D gene is TRBD1 (6 bases). There are 15 residues in the CDR3. The V gene's germline CDR1 is SGHRS and CDR2 YFSETQ. V lost 4 bases and J lost 5, with 16 bases in between. The CDR3 DNA reads as TGCGCCAGCAGCCTCTTCCGGGACAATAACAATGAGCAGTTCTTC. Its protein is CASSLFRDNNNEQFF.

The V call is TRBV19, the J call TRBJ1-2; no firm D call. The CDR3 sequence is 15 residues long. Germline assignment: CDR1 LNHDA and CDR2 SQIVND (reference sequence). V dropped 3 bases and J dropped 2 bases, with 13 bases sitting between them. In DNA, the CDR3 is TGTGCCAGTAGTATTCAGGCAGGTCTCAACTATGGCTACACCTTC. Its translation: CASSIQAGLNYGYTF.